The present TCR beta chain was sequenced within a study of post-analysis software for immune sequencing data. At the level of the study: The patients showed relapsing-remitting, secondary progressive and progressive-relapsing multiple sclerosis courses.

Details on this clonotype: As yet, its antigen is unknown.

Unique-molecular-identifier-tagged TCR beta cDNA libraries were used. TCRdb passed the PCR reads through MiXCR, listing each CDR3 protein once. The repertoire holds roughly 730,000 distinct CDR3 sequences, with about 27% as singletons. The CDR3 is made up of 15 amino acids. The V and J ends lost 0 bases and 8 bases respectively, with 16 bases between them. Germline lookup yields CDR1 LGHNA and CDR2 YSLEER. Whole-study results and caveats: Significantly lower normalized Chao1 diversity was seen in multiple sclerosis patients than in controls. Higher frequency in patients than in controls was seen for about five TRBV segments, with TRBV5-6, TRBV5-1 and TRBV20-1 among them.

The sequencing sample was made of blood. This clonotype originated in a girl between 10 and 17 years old with multiple sclerosis. The chain carries TRBV4-3 and TRBJ1-2, with D unclear. CDR3 nucleotide sequence: TGCGCCAGCAGCCAAGACACTGACGGGGAAGGAGGCTACACCTTC. Protein sequence: CASSQDTDGEGGYTF.